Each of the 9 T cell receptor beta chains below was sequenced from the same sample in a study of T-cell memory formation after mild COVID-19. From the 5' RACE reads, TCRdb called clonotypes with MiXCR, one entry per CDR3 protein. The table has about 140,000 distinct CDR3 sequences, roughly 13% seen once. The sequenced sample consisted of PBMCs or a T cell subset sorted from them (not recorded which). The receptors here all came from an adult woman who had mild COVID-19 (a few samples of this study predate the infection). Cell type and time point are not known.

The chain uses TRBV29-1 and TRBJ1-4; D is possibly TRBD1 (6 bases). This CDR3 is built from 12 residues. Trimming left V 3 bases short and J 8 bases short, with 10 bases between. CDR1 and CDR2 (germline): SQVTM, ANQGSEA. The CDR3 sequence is CSVEGGEEKLFF. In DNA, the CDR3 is TGCAGCGTTGAGGGGGGCGAGGAAAAACTGTTTTTT.

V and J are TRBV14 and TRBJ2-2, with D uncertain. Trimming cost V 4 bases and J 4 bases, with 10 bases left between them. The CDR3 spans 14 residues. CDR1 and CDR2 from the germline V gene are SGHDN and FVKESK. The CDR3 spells CASSPRPSTGELFF. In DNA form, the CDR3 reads TGTGCCAGCAGCCCGCGTCCGAGCACCGGGGAGCTGTTTTTT.

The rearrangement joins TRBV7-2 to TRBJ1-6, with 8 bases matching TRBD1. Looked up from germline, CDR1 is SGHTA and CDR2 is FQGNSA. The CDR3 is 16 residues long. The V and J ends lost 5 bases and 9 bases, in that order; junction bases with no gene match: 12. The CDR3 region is CASSHRVDRGSSPLHF. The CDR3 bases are TGTGCCAGCAGCCACCGCGTAGACAGGGGAAGTTCACCCCTCCACTTT.

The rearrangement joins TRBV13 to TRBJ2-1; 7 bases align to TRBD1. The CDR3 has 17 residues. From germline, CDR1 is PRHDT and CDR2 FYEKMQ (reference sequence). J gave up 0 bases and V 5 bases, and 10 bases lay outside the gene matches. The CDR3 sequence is CASSEGQPTISYNEQFF. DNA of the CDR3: TGTGCCAGCAGCGAGGGACAGCCAACCATCTCCTACAATGAGCAGTTCTTC.

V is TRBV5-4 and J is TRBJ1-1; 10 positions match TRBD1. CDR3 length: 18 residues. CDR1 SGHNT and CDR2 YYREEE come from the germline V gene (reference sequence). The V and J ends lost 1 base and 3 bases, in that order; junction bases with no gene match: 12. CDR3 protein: CASSLKIGTGVADTEAFF. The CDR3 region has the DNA TGTGCCAGCAGCTTGAAGATTGGGACAGGGGTTGCGGACACTGAAGCTTTCTTT.

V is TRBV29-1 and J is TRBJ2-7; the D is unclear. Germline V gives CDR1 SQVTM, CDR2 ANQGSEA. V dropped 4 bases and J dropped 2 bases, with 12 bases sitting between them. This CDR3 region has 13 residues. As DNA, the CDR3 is TGCAGCGTTGCCCATACAGAGACCTACGAGCAGTACTTC. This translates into CSVAHTETYEQYF.

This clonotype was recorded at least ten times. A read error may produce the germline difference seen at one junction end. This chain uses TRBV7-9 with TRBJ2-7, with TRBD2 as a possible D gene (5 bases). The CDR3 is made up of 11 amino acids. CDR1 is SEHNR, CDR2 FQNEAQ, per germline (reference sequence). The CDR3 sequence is CASSLVGLTMF. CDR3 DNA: TGTGCCAGCAGCTTGGTAGGATTGACTATGTTC.

CDR3 nucleotides: TGCGCCAGCAGCCAGATCGGGGAGCTGTTTTTT. It codes for CASSQIGELFF. This chain connects TRBV4-1 to TRBJ2-2; D remains ambiguous. Germline V CDR1 and CDR2: MGHRA, YSYEKL. Trimming took off 3 bases at V and 7 bases at J, with 3 bases between the two ends. CDR3 length: 11 residues.

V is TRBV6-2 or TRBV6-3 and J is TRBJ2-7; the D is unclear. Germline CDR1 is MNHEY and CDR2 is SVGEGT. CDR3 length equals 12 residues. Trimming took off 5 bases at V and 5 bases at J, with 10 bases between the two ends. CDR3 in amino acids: CASSPGRNEQYF. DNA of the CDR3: TGTGCCAGCAGTCCTGGACGCAACGAGCAGTACTTC.